The clone carrying this TCR beta chain has ten or more counts. The antigen is not known. RNA transcripts yielded amplified TCR beta CDR3 regions. HTBI primers were employed in a first-round RT-PCR of the TCR CDR3. TCRdb used MiXCR to reprocess the multiplex PCR reads, holding one entry per CDR3 protein. The sample has around 690,000 distinct CDR3 sequences; roughly 17% are singletons. The V gene lost 0 bases and the J gene lost 2 bases, with 11 bases spanning the gap. Germline V gene sequence: CDR1 SGDLS, CDR2 YYNGEE. The CDR3 length is 15 residues. The data are from a study of T cells in Graves' hyperthyroidism and ophthalmopathy. Study results and limitations: Most thyroid clonotypes with frequency above 0.001 were detected in blood.

Absent ophthalmopathy progression within 18 months defined stable Graves' hyperthyroidism. Patients were excluded because of uncontrolled infection, other autoimmune disease, pregnancy or lactation. V is TRBV9 and J is TRBJ2-5, with D possibly called TRBD1 or TRBD2 (6 bases each). The sample taken for sequencing was blood. This sequence originates from a man aged 50 to 60 with Graves' hyperthyroidism. The DNA for the CDR3 is TGTGCCAGCAGCGTAGGTGGAGGGGGGCAAGAGACCCAGTACTTC. It encodes CASSVGGGGQETQYF.